A single T cell receptor (beta chain) is shown here with its context. Its antigen is not identified. In TCRdb, the reads were re-called with MiXCR into one record per CDR3 protein. The sample shows 150,000 to 180,000 distinct CDR3 sequences, 20% to 25% of them seen only once. These data belong to a study of T cell repertoires in cytomegalovirus infection. About the study: Matching HLA type and CMV infection were both indicated by public TCR beta signatures.

This CDR3 spans 17 amino acids. V lost 4 bases, J lost 5 bases, and 11 bases stayed unmatched. Points from the study as a whole: HLA-C-restricted CMV clonotypes gave the most frequent clonotype in two of eight donors. Identification of carriers of CMV plus the relevant HLA was performed using cumulative public TCR beta family frequency.

Material for sequencing was PBMCs. This TCR was recovered from a human donor in good health (CMV status not recorded). Some clones in this sample may be carry-over from other donors' samples. The gene calls are TRBV23-1 and TRBJ2-1; 10 nucleotides align to TRBD1. TRBV23-1 is an ORF, with its function uncertain. CDR3 nucleotides: TGCGCCAGCAGTCCTCCCGGGACAGGGGAGTCGGACAATGAGCAGTTCTTC. Translated, it gives CASSPPGTGESDNEQFF.